These 10 T cell receptor beta chains share one sample of origin, sequenced in a study of blood T cell repertoires in COVID-19. The repertoire was sequenced with immunoSEQ multiplex PCR; TCRdb's copy has only in-frame clones and lacks some. The top ten hold less than 15% of the sample, which has roughly 300,000 clones, around 86% seen once. Sequences were obtained from peripheral blood. These receptors were taken from a human donor in a cohort sampled during active COVID-19.

V gene TRBV5-4 combines with J gene TRBJ2-7; no firm D call. Trimming left V 0 bases short and J 2 bases short, with 9 bases between. This CDR3 contains 14 residues. The germline V gene encodes CDR1 SGHNT and CDR2 YYREEE (reference sequence). The CDR3 DNA is TGTGCCAGCAGCTTGGACCAGGCAACCTACGAGCAGTACTTC. It is translated as CASSLDQATYEQYF.

The chain has TRBV5-8 and TRBJ2-4, with TRBD1 as a possible D gene (6 bases). Trimming took 2 bases from V and 2 from J, leaving 8 bases between them. Germline V gene lookup returns CDR1 SGHTS and CDR2 YDEGEE. The CDR3 totals 14 residues. CDR3 in amino acids: CASSLGGSKNIQYF. The CDR3, as DNA: TGTGCCAGCAGCTTAGGGGGATCCAAAAACATTCAGTACTTC.

This clone was seen just once. The gene calls are TRBV7-3 and TRBJ1-2; 7 bases match TRBD1. Germline CDR1 is SGHTA and CDR2 is FQGTGA. There are 15 residues in the CDR3. Trimming took 4 bases from V and 4 from J; bases not matched to a gene: 9. DNA for the CDR3: TGTGCCAGCAGCTCAGAGGGGGCGATTCCCTATGGCTACACCTTC. Its protein is CASSSEGAIPYGYTF.

The V call is TRBV6-2 or TRBV6-3, the J call TRBJ1-2; the match to TRBD1 covers 9 bases. Germline V CDR1 and CDR2: MNHEY, SVGEGT. V shed 4 bases and J 4 bases; nucleotides not matched to a gene: 4. This CDR3 is built from 14 residues. For the CDR3, the DNA is TGTGCCAGCAGTTCCGGGACAGGGTCCTATGGCTACACCTTC. It translates to CASSSGTGSYGYTF.

The DNA of the CDR3 is TGTGCCAGCAGAGGTTTAGCGGTCTACAATGAGCAGTTCTTC. Protein: CASRGLAVYNEQFF. The V call is TRBV11-2, the J call TRBJ2-1, with a tentative D call TRBD2 (6 bases). There are 14 residues in the CDR3. V dropped 6 bases and J dropped 3 bases, with 12 bases sitting between them. The germline V gene has CDR1 SGHAT and CDR2 FQNNGV.

V usage is TRBV7-8 and J usage is TRBJ1-2; D ambiguous. CDR1 and CDR2 from the germline V gene are SGHVS and FQNEAQ. The CDR3 sequence is 15 residues long. V lost 5 bases and J 4 bases, leaving 17 bases between the germline ends. The CDR3 DNA reads TGTGCCAGCAGCCTCCGAGGCAAAGAAGTCTATGGCTACACCTTC. This sequence encodes CASSLRGKEVYGYTF.

This clone was recorded once. As DNA, the CDR3 is TGCAGCGTTGGTCGGGGTTGGACAGATACGCAGTATTTT. It yields the protein CSVGRGWTDTQYF. The gene calls are TRBV29-1 and TRBJ2-3; tentative D call: TRBD2 (5 bases). Germline V gives CDR1 SQVTM, CDR2 ANQGSEA. This CDR3 has 13 residues. Trimming cost V 4 bases and J 3 bases, with 11 bases left between them.

This chain links TRBV9 with TRBJ2-5, with a tentative D call TRBD2 (5 bases). Deletions cut 0 bases from V and 2 bases from J, with 11 bases between. CDR3 length equals 15 residues. Germline V gives CDR1 SGDLS, CDR2 YYNGEE. CDR3: CASSVDLGVQETQYF. The DNA for the CDR3 is TGTGCCAGCAGCGTAGACCTCGGGGTTCAAGAGACCCAGTACTTC.

This chain joins TRBV6-2 or TRBV6-3 and TRBJ2-6; TRBD2 matches 8 bases. The junction had 1 base not matched to a gene; V was cut back by 6 bases and J by 0 bases. The germline V gene encodes CDR1 MNHEY and CDR2 SVGEGT. The CDR3 contains 15 residues. CDR3 region: CASSRGGSGANVLTF. The CDR3 DNA follows: TGTGCCAGCAGCCGGGGGGGCTCTGGGGCCAACGTCCTGACTTTC.

This chain links TRBV6-5 with TRBJ2-6; a possible D gene is TRBD1 (6 bases). V dropped 10 bases and J dropped 1 base, with 14 bases sitting between them. Germline-derived CDR1 and CDR2 are MNHEY and SVGAGI. The CDR3 is 15 amino acids. CDR3 sequence reads: CATSRGGSGANVLTF. CDR3 DNA: TGTGCCACTTCGAGAGGGGGATCTGGGGCCAACGTCCTGACTTTC.